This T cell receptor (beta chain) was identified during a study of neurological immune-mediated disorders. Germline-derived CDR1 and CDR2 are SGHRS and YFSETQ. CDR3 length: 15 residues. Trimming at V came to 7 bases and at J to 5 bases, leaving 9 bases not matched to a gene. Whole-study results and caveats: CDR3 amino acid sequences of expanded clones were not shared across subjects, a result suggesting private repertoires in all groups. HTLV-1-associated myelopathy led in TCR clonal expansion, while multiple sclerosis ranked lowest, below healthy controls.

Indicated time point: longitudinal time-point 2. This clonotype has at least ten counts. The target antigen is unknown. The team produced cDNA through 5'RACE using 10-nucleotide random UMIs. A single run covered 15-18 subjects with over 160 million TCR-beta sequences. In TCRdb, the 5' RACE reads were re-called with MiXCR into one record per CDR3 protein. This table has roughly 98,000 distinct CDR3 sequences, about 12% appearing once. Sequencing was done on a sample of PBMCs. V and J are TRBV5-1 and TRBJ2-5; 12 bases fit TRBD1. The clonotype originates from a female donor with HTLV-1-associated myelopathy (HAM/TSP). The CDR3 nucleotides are TGCGCCAGCCACCGGGACAGGGGGCTTTATGAGACCCAGTACTTC. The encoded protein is CASHRDRGLYETQYF.